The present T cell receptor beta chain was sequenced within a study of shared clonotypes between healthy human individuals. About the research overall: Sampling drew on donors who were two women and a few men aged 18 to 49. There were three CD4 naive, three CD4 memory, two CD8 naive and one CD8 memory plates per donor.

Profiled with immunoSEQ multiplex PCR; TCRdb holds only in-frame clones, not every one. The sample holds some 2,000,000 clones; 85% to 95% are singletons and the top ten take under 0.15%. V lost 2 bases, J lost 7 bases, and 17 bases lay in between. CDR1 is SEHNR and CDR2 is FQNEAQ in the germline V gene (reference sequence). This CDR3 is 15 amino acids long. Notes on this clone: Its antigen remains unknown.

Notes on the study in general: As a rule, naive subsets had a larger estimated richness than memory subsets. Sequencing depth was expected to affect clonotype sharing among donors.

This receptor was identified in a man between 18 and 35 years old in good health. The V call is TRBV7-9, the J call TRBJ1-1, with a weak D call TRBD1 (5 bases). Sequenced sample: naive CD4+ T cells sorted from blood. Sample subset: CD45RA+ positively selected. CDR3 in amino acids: CASSLWQGRENEAFF. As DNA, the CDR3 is TGTGCCAGCAGCTTATGGCAGGGAAGAGAGAATGAAGCTTTCTTT.